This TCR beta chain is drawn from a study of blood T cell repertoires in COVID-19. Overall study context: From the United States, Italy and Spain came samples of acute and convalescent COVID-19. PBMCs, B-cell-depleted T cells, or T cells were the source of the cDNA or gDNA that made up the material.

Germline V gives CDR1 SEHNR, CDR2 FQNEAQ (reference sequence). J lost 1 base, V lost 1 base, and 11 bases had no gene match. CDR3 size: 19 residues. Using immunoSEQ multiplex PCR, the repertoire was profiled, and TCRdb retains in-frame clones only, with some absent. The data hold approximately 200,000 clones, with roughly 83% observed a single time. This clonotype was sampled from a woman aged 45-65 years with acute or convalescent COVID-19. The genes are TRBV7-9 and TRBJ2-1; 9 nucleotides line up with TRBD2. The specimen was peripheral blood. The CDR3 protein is CASSLVRGGSTGSYNEQFF. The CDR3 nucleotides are TGTGCCAGCAGCTTAGTGCGGGGGGGGAGTACCGGGTCCTACAATGAGCAGTTCTTC.